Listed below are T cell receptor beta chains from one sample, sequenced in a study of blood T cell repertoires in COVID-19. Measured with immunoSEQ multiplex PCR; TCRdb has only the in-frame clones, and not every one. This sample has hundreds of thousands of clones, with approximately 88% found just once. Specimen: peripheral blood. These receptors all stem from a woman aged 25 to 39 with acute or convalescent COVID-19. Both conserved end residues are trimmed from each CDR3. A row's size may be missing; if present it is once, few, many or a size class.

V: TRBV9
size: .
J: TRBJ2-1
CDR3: ASSVEGASYNEQF

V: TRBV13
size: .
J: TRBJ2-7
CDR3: ASRLRSGGPTEQY

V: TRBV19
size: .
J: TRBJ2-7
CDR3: AGRGPPDYEQY

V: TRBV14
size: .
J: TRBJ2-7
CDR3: ASSHVAAYEQY

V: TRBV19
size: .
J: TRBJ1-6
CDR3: ASRPGNSPLH

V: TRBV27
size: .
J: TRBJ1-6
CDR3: ASSFTGANSPLH

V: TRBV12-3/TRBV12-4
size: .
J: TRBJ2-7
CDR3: ASRTLSGQLS

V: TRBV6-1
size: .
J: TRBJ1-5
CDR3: ASSEVGGGRALPQH

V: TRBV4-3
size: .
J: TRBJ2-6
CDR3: ASSHDPHRAGANVLT

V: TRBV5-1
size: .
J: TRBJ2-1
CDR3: ASSLVLDSYNEQF

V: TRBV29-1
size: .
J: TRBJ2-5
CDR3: SGHRWLETQY

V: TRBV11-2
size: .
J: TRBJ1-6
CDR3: ASSDGARNNSPLH

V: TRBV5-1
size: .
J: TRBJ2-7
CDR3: ASSLVSGSVPEQY

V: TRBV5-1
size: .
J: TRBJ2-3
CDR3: ASSPSGTSGSVADTQY

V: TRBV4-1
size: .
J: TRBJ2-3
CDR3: ASSGRDYEPDTQY

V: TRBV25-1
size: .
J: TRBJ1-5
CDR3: ASSPRGNQPQH

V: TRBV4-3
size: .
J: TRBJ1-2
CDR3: ASSQTDRGRSRGYT

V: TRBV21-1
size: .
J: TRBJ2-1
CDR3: ASTLGTPSYNEQF

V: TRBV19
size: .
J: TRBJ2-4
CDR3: ASSGRTGAAY

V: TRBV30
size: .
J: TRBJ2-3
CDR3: AWSEFGMTSGTYTDTQY

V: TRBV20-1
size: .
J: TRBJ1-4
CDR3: SASDHLDEKLF

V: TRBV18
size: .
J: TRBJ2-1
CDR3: ASNSGTSEYNEQF

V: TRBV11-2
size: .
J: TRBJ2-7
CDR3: ASSLESGGFGREQY

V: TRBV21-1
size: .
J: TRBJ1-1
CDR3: ASSKRGLNTEAF

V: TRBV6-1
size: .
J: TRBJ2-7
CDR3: ASSGGQGGEQY

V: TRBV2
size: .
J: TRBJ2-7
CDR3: ASNEGTYSYEQY

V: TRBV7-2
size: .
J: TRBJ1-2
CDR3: ASSLAPRVLDYGYT

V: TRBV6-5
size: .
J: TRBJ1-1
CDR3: ASITGTGKNTEAF

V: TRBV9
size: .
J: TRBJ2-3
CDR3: ASSGRGFTDTQY

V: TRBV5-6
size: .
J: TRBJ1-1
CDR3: ASSLAAGMDTEAF

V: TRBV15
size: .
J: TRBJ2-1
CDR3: ATSTEGRGNYNEQF

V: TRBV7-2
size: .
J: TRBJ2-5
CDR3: ASSLGFRLRETQY

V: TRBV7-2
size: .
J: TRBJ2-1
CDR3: ASSLATGNYNEQF

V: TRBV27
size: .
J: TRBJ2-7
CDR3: ASSMTSSYEQY

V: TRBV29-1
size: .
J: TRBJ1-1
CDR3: TGGRGSGTEAF

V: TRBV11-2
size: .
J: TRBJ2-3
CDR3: ASSLREGRGNTQY

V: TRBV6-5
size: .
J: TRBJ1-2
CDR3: ASSYSMSGRYGYT

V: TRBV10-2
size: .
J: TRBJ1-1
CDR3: ASSPGTRFYGEAF

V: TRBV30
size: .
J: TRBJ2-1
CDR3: ACSGNNEQF

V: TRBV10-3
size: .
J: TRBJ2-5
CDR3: AIRQGEETQY

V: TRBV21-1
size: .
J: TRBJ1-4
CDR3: ASSKSRYLKLF

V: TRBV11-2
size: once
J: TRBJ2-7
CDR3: ASSSQGLADEQY

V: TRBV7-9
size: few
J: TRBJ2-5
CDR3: ASSKGEPGLFQETQY